The TCR beta chain described here comes from a study of T cell repertoires in cytomegalovirus infection. Study summary: CMV infection together with matching HLA type was indicated by public TCR beta signatures.

With 4 bases removed from V and 4 bases from J, the gap between germline ends came to 14 bases. This CDR3 spans 15 amino acids. CDR1 is KGHDR and CDR2 is SFDVKD in the germline V gene. Findings of the study overall: Dominating the ex vivo response were HLA-C-restricted CMV-specific TCR beta clonotypes. Public TCR beta family frequency separated CMV-and-HLA carriers, including in an independent cohort.

Worth noting for this clonotype: Its antigen is undetermined.

One entry per CDR3 protein, called by TCRdb with MiXCR from the reads. Here the sample spans roughly 500,000 distinct CDR3 sequences, approximately 11% being singletons. The sample taken for sequencing was PBMCs. The gene calls are TRBV24-1 and TRBJ2-3; D gene uncertain. The clonotype originates from a human donor in good health (CMV status not recorded). Some clones in this sample may be carry-over from other donors' samples. This CDR3 is CATSERGIGADTQYF. For the CDR3, the DNA is TGTGCCACCAGTGAACGCGGTATAGGCGCAGATACGCAGTATTTT.